The 13 T cell receptor beta chains below come from one sample, sequenced in a study of blood T cell repertoires in COVID-19 (dated by TCRdb to 2020 to 2021). Library preparation used the immunoSEQ multiplex PCR assay. TCRdb retrieved this table from immuneACCESS and kept in-frame rearrangements only. Not all clones are present; in checked studies, unresolved V genes account for under half, and no reason is known for the remainder. This sample lists roughly 210,000 clones; around 87% were detected once. The ten largest clones capture 7% to 9% of the sample. The sequencing input was PBMCs or T cells enriched from blood (not recorded which). All receptors come from a man aged 25-45 years in a cohort exposed to, infected with or recovered from COVID-19 (not recorded which).

The chain is built from TRBV28 and TRBJ2-6; TRBD1 might be the D (7 bases). Germline CDR1 is MDHEN and CDR2 is SYDVKM. The CDR3 runs to 16 residues. Trimming removed 7 bases from V and 0 bases from J, with 13 bases in between. The CDR3 here is CASNRGLSSGANVLTF. The CDR3 DNA reads TGTGCCAGCAACAGGGGACTGAGCTCTGGGGCCAACGTCCTGACTTTC.

The genes are TRBV9 and TRBJ2-7; tentative D call: TRBD1 (5 bases). This CDR3 is built from 12 residues. Trimming took 3 bases from V and 4 from J, leaving 8 bases between them. Germline loops: CDR1 SGDLS, CDR2 YYNGEE. DNA of the CDR3: TGTGCCAGCAGCGGCCAGGGTTACGAGCAGTACTTC. It yields the protein CASSGQGYEQYF.

This clone has ten or more counts. Distinct nucleotide sequences in the sample also encode this CDR3. This chain joins TRBV3-1 (or the pseudogene TRBV3-2) and TRBJ2-5; tentative D call: TRBD1 (5 bases). The germline V and J ends were trimmed by 2 bases and 5 bases, with 12 bases remaining between them. Germline V gives CDR1 LGHDT, CDR2 YNNKEL (reference sequence). The CDR3 is 14 amino acids. This CDR3 reads CASSQSAGPETQYF. As DNA, the CDR3 is TGTGCCAGCAGCCAATCGGCAGGGCCGGAGACCCAGTACTTC.

V usage is TRBV12-3 or TRBV12-4 and J usage is TRBJ2-1; D may be TRBD2 (6 bases). There are 13 residues in the CDR3. Trimming left V 5 bases short and J 12 bases short, with 17 bases between. The CDR3 protein is CASSPGLSPRQFF. In DNA form, the CDR3 reads TGTGCCAGCAGTCCGGGACTCTCCCCCAGGCAGTTCTTC.

J is TRBJ1-6 and V is TRBV6-5; 9 positions agree with TRBD1. This CDR3 has 15 residues. Germline CDR1 MNHEY, CDR2 SVGAGI. V shed 0 bases, J shed 10 bases, and the junction held 4 bases outside the gene matches. This CDR3 reads CASSYSRQGESPLHF. CDR3 in DNA: TGTGCCAGCAGTTACTCGAGACAGGGGGAGTCACCCCTCCACTTT.

The chain carries TRBV14 and TRBJ2-3, with 7 bases lining up with TRBD2. There are 15 residues in the CDR3. The junction had 6 bases not matched to a gene; V was cut back by 6 bases and J by 0 bases. Per the germline V gene, CDR1 is SGHDN and CDR2 is FVKESK. The CDR3 bases are TGTGCCAGCAGTTCAACTAGCGCCAGCACAGATACGCAGTATTTT. It is translated as CASSSTSASTDTQYF.

The chain joins TRBV4-3 to TRBJ1-5; 7 nucleotides align to TRBD1. The CDR3 length is 16 residues. J lost 4 bases, V lost 0 bases, and 6 bases had no gene match. Germline CDR1 and CDR2: LGHNA and YSLEER. The CDR3 spells CASSQDWQGENQPQHF. The CDR3 DNA is TGCGCCAGCAGCCAAGATTGGCAGGGGGAAAATCAGCCCCAGCATTTT.

The V call is TRBV9, the J call TRBJ2-7; D ambiguous. Between the trimmed V and J ends, which lost 0 bases and 10 bases, there was a span of 14 bases. Germline V CDR1 and CDR2: SGDLS, YYNGEE. This CDR3 has 13 amino acids. CDR3 region: CASSVGLLQFQYF. CDR3 in DNA: TGTGCCAGCAGCGTAGGTTTGCTACAGTTCCAGTACTTC. Supplemented by reference TRBV9 and TRBJ2-7, the full variable domain reads DSGVTQTPKHLITATGQRVTLRCSPRSGDLSVYWYQQSLDQGLQFLIQYYNGEERAKGNILERFSAQQFPDLHSELNLSSLELGDSALYFCASSVGLLQFQYFGPGTRLTVT.

V and J are TRBV18 and TRBJ2-5, with TRBD2 identical over 12 bases. The CDR3 has 15 amino acids. The ends lost 6 bases at V and 4 bases at J; junction bases unmatched: 6. CDR1 is KGHSH, CDR2 LQKENI, per germline. CDR3 protein: CASSPSGRAGETQYF. In nucleotides, the CDR3 is TGTGCCAGCTCTCCTAGCGGGAGGGCCGGAGAGACCCAGTACTTC.

The chain uses TRBV4-1 and TRBJ2-7; a weak D match, TRBD2 (6 bases). Germline V gene data show CDR1 as MGHRA and CDR2 as YSYEKL. Between the trimmed V and J ends, which lost 8 bases and 5 bases, there was a span of 16 bases. The CDR3 spans 13 residues. This chain's CDR3 is CASGTPRRDEQYF. The CDR3 DNA follows: TGCGCCAGCGGGACTCCGCGGCGGGACGAGCAGTACTTC.

The chain employs TRBV4-1 and TRBJ1-2; TRBD1 matches at 9 bases. CDR3 length: 18 amino acids. With 1 base clipped from V and 4 bases from J, the junction kept 13 bases outside the gene matches. Germline assignment: CDR1 MGHRA and CDR2 YSYEKL. The CDR3 sequence is CASSQVGAQGAEGYGYTF. CDR3 DNA: TGCGCCAGCAGCCAAGTGGGGGCACAGGGGGCGGAGGGCTATGGCTACACCTTC.

To note about this clone: Other DNA sequences in the same sample also yield this CDR3. This chain uses TRBV18 with TRBJ2-5, with 8 positions matching TRBD2. Germline trimming cut 3 bases from V and 5 bases from J; bases unmatched to any gene: 2. CDR1 is KGHSH and CDR2 is LQKENI in the germline V gene. The CDR3 has 13 residues. CDR3: CASSPGLGETQYF. DNA of the CDR3: TGTGCCAGCTCACCGGGACTAGGGGAGACCCAGTACTTC. The variable domain in full, completed from reference TRBV18 and TRBJ2-5, reads NAGVMQNPRHLVRRRGQEARLRCSPMKGHSHVYWYRQLPEEGLKFMVYLQKENIIDESGMPKERFSAEFPKEGPSILRIQQVVRGDSAAYFCASSPGLGETQYFGPGTRLLVL.

V gene TRBV28 combines with J gene TRBJ2-2; D might be TRBD2 (5 bases). The CDR3 runs 13 residues. Germline V gene lookup returns CDR1 MDHEN and CDR2 SYDVKM. V was clipped by 2 bases and J by 7 bases, with 8 bases between them. The CDR3 loop reads CASSLGSVGELFF. For the CDR3, the DNA is TGTGCCAGCAGTTTAGGGAGCGTCGGGGAGCTGTTTTTT.